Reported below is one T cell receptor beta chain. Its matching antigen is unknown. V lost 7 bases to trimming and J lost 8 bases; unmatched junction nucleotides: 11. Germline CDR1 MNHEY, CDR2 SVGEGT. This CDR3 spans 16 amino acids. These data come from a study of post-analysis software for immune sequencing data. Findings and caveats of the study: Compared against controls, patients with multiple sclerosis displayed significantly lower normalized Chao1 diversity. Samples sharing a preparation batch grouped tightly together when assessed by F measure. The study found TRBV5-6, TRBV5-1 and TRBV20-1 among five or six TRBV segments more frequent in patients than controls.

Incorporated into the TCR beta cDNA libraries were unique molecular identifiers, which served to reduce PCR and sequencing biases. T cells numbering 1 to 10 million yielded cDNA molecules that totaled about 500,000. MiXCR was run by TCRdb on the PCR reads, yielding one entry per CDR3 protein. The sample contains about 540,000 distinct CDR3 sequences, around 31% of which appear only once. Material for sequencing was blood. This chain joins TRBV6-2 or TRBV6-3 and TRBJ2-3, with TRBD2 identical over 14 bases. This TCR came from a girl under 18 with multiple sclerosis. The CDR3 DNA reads TGTGCCAGCACCAAGACCGGGACTAGCGGGGGAAGTACGCAGTATTTT. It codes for CASTKTGTSGGSTQYF.